This T cell receptor beta chain derives from a study of T cell responses to AZD1222 COVID-19 vaccine. TCRdb keeps only in-frame clones here, not all; method: immunoSEQ multiplex PCR. This repertoire shows tens of thousands of clones, under 90% found once; its top ten account for around 2%. Findings and limits, study-wide: Clonal diversity was possibly underestimated, and the donors were mostly white British, with more females.

Concerning this clone: Its antigen is not known.

This CDR3 has 12 residues. The source is an adult in good health. This chain links TRBV1 with TRBJ2-1; the table's D call TRBD2 went unverified against the DNA. TRBV1 corresponds to a pseudogene. The sample in question was peripheral blood, obtained on day 0 of AZD1222 vaccination. CDR3 sequence (DNA): TGCACCACCGGGGGCTCCTACAATGAGCAGTTCTTC. This translates into CTTGGSYNEQFF.